This entry lists 9 T cell receptor beta chains sequenced from one sample in a study of lymphopenia after photon versus proton radiotherapy. The repertoire was sequenced with immunoSEQ multiplex PCR; TCRdb's copy has only in-frame clones and lacks some. The sample consists of about 30,000 clones, nearly 90% of them appearing once. Sample: peripheral blood, taken from a patient treated with proton-based radiotherapy. Receptors were obtained from a woman aged 65 to 85 with pancreatic cancer. Some clones in this sample may be carry-over from other donors' samples.

V usage is TRBV6-5 and J usage is TRBJ2-2, with TRBD2 identical over 8 bases. Germline CDR1 reads MNHEY; CDR2 reads SVGAGI. This CDR3 comprises 15 residues. V dropped 5 bases and J dropped 6; count of bases not matched to a gene: 8. The CDR3 region has the DNA TGTGCCAGCAGTCCGGGACTAGATCTGGCCGGGGAGCTGTTTTTT. Its translation: CASSPGLDLAGELFF.

The chain couples TRBV5-4 to TRBJ2-6; the D gene is possibly TRBD2 (5 bases). Germline CDR1 is SGHNT and CDR2 is YYREEE (reference sequence). CDR3 length: 15 amino acids. V was clipped by 0 bases and J by 1 base, with 5 bases between them. The CDR3 protein is CASSLGGSGANVLTF. The CDR3 coding sequence is TGTGCCAGCAGCTTGGGAGGGTCTGGGGCCAACGTCCTGACTTTC.

The V and J genes are TRBV18 and TRBJ2-7; D unresolved. The germline V and J ends were trimmed by 2 bases and 7 bases, with 12 bases remaining between them. The CDR3 is 13 residues long. Germline loops: CDR1 KGHSH, CDR2 LQKENI. CDR3: CASSPGPSGEQYF. Here the CDR3 DNA reads TGTGCCAGCTCACCAGGCCCGTCGGGTGAGCAGTACTTC.

This clone was recorded once. The genes are TRBV28 and TRBJ2-3; D is unresolved. This CDR3 region has 13 residues. Germline V gives CDR1 MDHEN, CDR2 SYDVKM. Between the trimmed V and J ends, which lost 8 bases and 4 bases, there was a span of 13 bases. The DNA for the CDR3 is TGTGCCAGCCTGAACAGCTCGTCAGATACGCAGTATTTT. It is translated as CASLNSSSDTQYF.

The chain links TRBV7-9 to TRBJ2-6; TRBD1 aligns across 8 bases. The length of the CDR3 is 17 residues. Germline V gene lookup returns CDR1 SEHNR and CDR2 FQNEAQ (reference sequence). The junction had 7 bases not matched to a gene; V was cut back by 5 bases and J by 1 base. The CDR3 DNA reads TGTGCCAGCAGCCCTGACAGGGGAGAATCTGGGGCCAACGTCCTGACTTTC. Translated: CASSPDRGESGANVLTF.

The chain links TRBV9 to TRBJ2-7, with 9 bases lining up with TRBD2. Looked up from germline, CDR1 is SGDLS and CDR2 is YYNGEE. Germline trimming cut 0 bases from V and 2 bases from J; bases unmatched to any gene: 3. The CDR3 sequence is 15 residues long. The CDR3 DNA sequence: TGTGCCAGCAGCGTAGCTAGCGGGGCCGCCTACGAGCAGTACTTC. Translation gives CASSVASGAAYEQYF.

To note about this clone: This same CDR3 is encoded by further DNA sequences in the sample. The chain uses TRBV5-5 and TRBJ2-3; 10 bases are a match to TRBD2. The CDR3 consists of 16 residues. CDR1 SGHKS and CDR2 YYEKEE come from the germline V gene (reference sequence). V shed 8 bases and J 2 bases; nucleotides not matched to a gene: 11. The CDR3 is CASRPGLADYTDTQYF. The CDR3 coding sequence is TGTGCCAGTAGACCCGGACTAGCGGACTACACAGATACGCAGTATTTT.

The chain combines TRBV28 with TRBJ2-1; possibly TRBD2 for D (6 bases). V was clipped by 6 bases and J by 0 bases, with 15 bases between them. The CDR3 length is 16 residues. The germline V gene encodes CDR1 MDHEN and CDR2 SYDVKM. The CDR3: CASSSPGDFSYNEQFF. The CDR3 DNA reads TGTGCCAGCAGCTCCCCCGGGGACTTCTCCTACAATGAGCAGTTCTTC.

The rearrangement joins TRBV27 to TRBJ2-5; D is perhaps TRBD1 (5 bases). Germline V gene sequence: CDR1 MNHEY, CDR2 SMNVEV (reference sequence). Trimming cost V 8 bases and J 3 bases, with 16 bases left between them. The CDR3 sequence is 14 residues long. This CDR3 reads CASRHPGPEETQYF. In DNA form, the CDR3 reads TGTGCCAGCCGACACCCAGGGCCGGAAGAGACCCAGTACTTC.